The rows below give T cell receptor beta chains drawn from one sample of a study of vaccination and CD4 T cells after COVID-19. Which antigens these TCRs recognize remains unknown. TCRdb re-called the PCR reads with MiXCR, one entry per CDR3 protein. The repertoire has approximately 13,000 distinct CDR3 sequences, around 60% of them found once; the top ten carry 11% to 15%. The material sequenced was CD4+ T cells from blood, cultured in vitro. Receptors originate from a human donor who had recovered from COVID-19. CDR3s include the opening cysteine and the closing phenylalanine or tryptophan. D genes are given only for firm matches. The size entry is marked missing in some rows and otherwise reads once, few, many or a size class.

clone_size | d_call | j_call | v_call | cdr3_nt | cdr3_aa
NA | TRBD1 | TRBJ1-2 | TRBV7-2 | TGTGCCAGCAGCACAGGGGACAGCTATGGCTACACCTTC | CASSTGDSYGYTF
NA | TRBD1 | TRBJ1-5 | TRBV28 | TGTGCCAGCAGGGCATCCGGGACAGGGTATAGCAATCAGCCCCAGCATTTT | CASRASGTGYSNQPQHF
NA | TRBD2 | TRBJ2-5 | TRBV9 | TGTGCCAGCAGCGCGGGACTAGCGGGAGGGGTTCAAGAGACCCAGTACTTC | CASSAGLAGGVQETQYF
NA | TRBD1 | TRBJ1-2 | TRBV5-1 | TGCGCCAGCAGGATCGACAGGGAATATGGCTACACCTTC | CASRIDREYGYTF
NA | TRBD1 | TRBJ2-2 | TRBV7-2 | TGTGCCAGCAGCTCGGGACAGGCGAACACCGGGGAGCTGTTTTTT | CASSSGQANTGELFF
NA | NA | TRBJ2-1 | TRBV7-2 | TGTGCCAGCAGCACCCAAGCTAGCGCCCAGGGCTACAATGAGCAGTTCTTC | CASSTQASAQGYNEQFF
NA | NA | TRBJ1-6 | TRBV5-1 | TGCGCCAGCAGCTCAGGGGTTGACAATTCACCCCTCCACTTT | CASSSGVDNSPLHF
NA | NA | TRBJ1-2 | TRBV6-1 | TGTGCCAGCAGTCCATGGGGCATTACTAACTATGGCTACACCTTC | CASSPWGITNYGYTF
medium-sized | TRBD1 | TRBJ1-1 | TRBV2 | TGTGCCAGCAAACCACAGGGGCTGAACACTGAAGCTTTCTTT | CASKPQGLNTEAFF
once | NA | TRBJ1-6 | TRBV5-1 | TGCGCCAGCAGCTTGGCGACAAGAGAGCGGTCACCCCTCCACTTT | CASSLATRERSPLHF
NA | NA | TRBJ2-2 | TRBV7-2 | TGTGCCAGCAGCCCGGCAGGGGTTGGCGCCGGGGAGCTGTTTTTT | CASSPAGVGAGELFF
medium-sized | NA | TRBJ1-2 | TRBV28 | TGTGCCAGCAGTTTTGGGGGCGGCTACACCTTC | CASSFGGGYTF
NA | NA | TRBJ2-3 | TRBV18 | TGTGTCAGCTCACAATCCCCCGCAGATACGCAGTATTTT | CVSSQSPADTQYF
NA | NA | TRBJ2-3 | TRBV20-1 | TGCAGTGCTCTGAGGGCAGATACGCAGTATTTT | CSALRADTQYF
NA | NA | TRBJ1-1 | TRBV20-1 | TGCAGTGGAAGACGGATGAACACTGAAGCTTTCTTT | CSGRRMNTEAFF
NA | TRBD1 | TRBJ2-5 | TRBV7-2 | TGTGCCAGCAGTGGACAGGAGTCTGTTAGGACCCAGTACTTC | CASSGQESVRTQYF
NA | NA | TRBJ1-3 | TRBV12-3/TRBV12-4 | TGTGCCAGCAGTTTTCAGACTGGAAACACCATATATTTT | CASSFQTGNTIYF
once | NA | TRBJ1-1 | TRBV2 | TGTGCCAGCACTCGGGACGTTTGGGACACTGAAGCTTTCTTT | CASTRDVWDTEAFF
NA | TRBD1 | TRBJ1-2 | TRBV4-3 | TGCGCCAGCAGCCAAGAGAGGACAGGGGGCCGGGTTAACTATGGCTACACCTTC | CASSQERTGGRVNYGYTF
once | NA | TRBJ2-3 | TRBV7-6 | TGTGCCAGCAGCAGAAGGTCAGGGAGTGGAGATACGCAGTATTTT | CASSRRSGSGDTQYF
NA | TRBD2 | TRBJ2-7 | TRBV20-1 | TGCAGTGCTAGGCTAGCGGGAGGGCCTCTCCACGAGCAGTACTTC | CSARLAGGPLHEQYF
NA | NA | TRBJ2-3 | TRBV25-1 | TGTGCCAGCAGTGAACCGGACAGAACAGATACGCAGTATTTT | CASSEPDRTDTQYF
few | TRBD2 | TRBJ2-3 | TRBV24-1 | TGTGCCACCAGTGACCCGCGGGGGGCAGATACGCAGTATTTT | CATSDPRGADTQYF
NA | TRBD2 | TRBJ2-7 | TRBV5-1 | TGCGCCAGCAGCCTCATCGCGGGAGGGGAGCAGTACTTC | CASSLIAGGEQYF
NA | NA | TRBJ2-1 | TRBV14 | TGTGCCAGCAGCCGGCGGGGGCCCAATGAGCAGTTCTTC | CASSRRGPNEQFF
NA | NA | TRBJ2-7 | TRBV28 | TGTGCCAGCAGTCCAGAGGGTTACGAGCAGTACTTC | CASSPEGYEQYF
NA | TRBD2 | TRBJ2-5 | TRBV5-4 | TGTGCCAGCAGCTTGGTGGTGGGGGGGTCGGAGACCCAGTACTTC | CASSLVVGGSETQYF
NA | TRBD1 | TRBJ2-7 | TRBV7-9 | TGTGCCAGCAGCCCACAGGGGGCTAGATACGAGCAGTACTTC | CASSPQGARYEQYF
NA | NA | TRBJ1-2 | TRBV7-2 | TGTGCCAGCAGCTTAGAGTCCGGGAACTATGGCTACACCTTC | CASSLESGNYGYTF
NA | TRBD1 | TRBJ1-2 | TRBV6-1 | TGTGCCAGCACGGGACAGGGTTTGTCCTATGGCTACGCCTTC | CASTGQGLSYGYAF
NA | NA | TRBJ1-1 | TRBV6-1 | TGTGCCAGCAGCTCGACAGCGAACACTGAAGCTTTCTTT | CASSSTANTEAFF
NA | TRBD1 | TRBJ1-1 | TRBV4-1 | TGCGCCAGCAGCCGGGACAGGGCGGGGACTGAAGCTTTCTTT | CASSRDRAGTEAFF
NA | TRBD2 | TRBJ2-7 | TRBV11-1 | TGTGCCAGCAGCCCGGGGGGGAGCTCCTACGAGCAGTACTTC | CASSPGGSSYEQYF
NA | TRBD1 | TRBJ2-7 | TRBV7-2 | TGTGCCAGCAGCTGGGACAGGCGTTTCGAGCAGTACTTC | CASSWDRRFEQYF
NA | TRBD1 | TRBJ1-5 | TRBV6-1 | TGTGCCAGCAGCCGGCACAGGGGGCGCGATCCTCAGCCCCAGCATTTT | CASSRHRGRDPQPQHF
NA | NA | TRBJ2-3 | TRBV20-1 | TGCAGTGCCACCAAGGGGGAGCCCCAGTATTTT | CSATKGEPQYF
NA | NA | TRBJ2-7 | TRBV20-1 | TGCAGTGCTACCTCCCACGTAGCGGCGAACTCCTACGAGCAGTACTTC | CSATSHVAANSYEQYF
NA | NA | TRBJ1-2 | TRBV20-1 | TGCAGTGCTAGAGATATGCAGGCGAACTATGGCTACACCTTC | CSARDMQANYGYTF
NA | NA | TRBJ2-7 | TRBV6-2/TRBV6-3 | TGTGCCAGCAGTTACCCAGATATGGACTACGAGCAGTACTTC | CASSYPDMDYEQYF
NA | TRBD1 | TRBJ1-6 | TRBV20-1 | TGCAGTGCCCAACCCCCAGGGGGCACCTCACCCCTCCACTTT | CSAQPPGGTSPLHF
NA | TRBD1 | TRBJ1-3 | TRBV9 | TGTGCCAGCAGCGGAGGACAGGAACCTGGAAACACCATATATTTT | CASSGGQEPGNTIYF
NA | TRBD1 | TRBJ1-2 | TRBV2 | TGTGCCAGCAGTGAGGGACAGCGGTACTATGGCTACACCTTC | CASSEGQRYYGYTF
NA | NA | TRBJ1-5 | TRBV6-1 | TGTGCCAGCAGTGCCACAGACCTCAATCAGCCCCAGCATTTT | CASSATDLNQPQHF
NA | NA | TRBJ2-1 | TRBV7-2 | TGTGCCAGCAGCTTTTACTCCGCTCTGCGCGGTGAGCAGTTCTTC | CASSFYSALRGEQFF
NA | NA | TRBJ2-7 | TRBV6-1 | TGTGCCAGCAGTGAAGTGGGATTCGAGCAGTACTTC | CASSEVGFEQYF
few | TRBD1 | TRBJ2-7 | TRBV6-4 | TGTGCCAGGGGGCAGCCAGGGGGAAGTTTGGAGCAGTACTTC | CARGQPGGSLEQYF
NA | TRBD1 | TRBJ2-1 | TRBV7-9 | TGTGCCAGCAGCGGGGGTCTAGGGACAGGCTCCTACAATGAGCAGTTCTTC | CASSGGLGTGSYNEQFF
few | NA | TRBJ1-1 | TRBV6-1 | TGTGCCAGCAGCCATTCTTTACGGGAGCCTGAAGCTTTCTTT | CASSHSLREPEAFF
NA | NA | TRBJ1-1 | TRBV25-1 | TGTGCCAGCAGTGAATTTGTAGCAATGAACACTGAAGCTTTCTTT | CASSEFVAMNTEAFF
few | NA | TRBJ1-2 | TRBV5-4 | TGTGCCAGCAGCCTAGGGGGTAACTATGGCTACACCTTC | CASSLGGNYGYTF
few | TRBD2 | TRBJ2-5 | TRBV5-5 | TGTGCCAGCAGCTTCCCTAGCGGGGGGGCCGGAGAGACCCAGTACTTC | CASSFPSGGAGETQYF
few | NA | TRBJ1-1 | TRBV20-1 | TGCAGTGCTAGCGGCGGGCCTCACACTGAAGCTTTCTTT | CSASGGPHTEAFF
NA | TRBD2 | TRBJ2-1 | TRBV20-1 | TGCAGTGCTGGTAGCGGGCTCCGTGGTAATGAGCAGTTCTTC | CSAGSGLRGNEQFF